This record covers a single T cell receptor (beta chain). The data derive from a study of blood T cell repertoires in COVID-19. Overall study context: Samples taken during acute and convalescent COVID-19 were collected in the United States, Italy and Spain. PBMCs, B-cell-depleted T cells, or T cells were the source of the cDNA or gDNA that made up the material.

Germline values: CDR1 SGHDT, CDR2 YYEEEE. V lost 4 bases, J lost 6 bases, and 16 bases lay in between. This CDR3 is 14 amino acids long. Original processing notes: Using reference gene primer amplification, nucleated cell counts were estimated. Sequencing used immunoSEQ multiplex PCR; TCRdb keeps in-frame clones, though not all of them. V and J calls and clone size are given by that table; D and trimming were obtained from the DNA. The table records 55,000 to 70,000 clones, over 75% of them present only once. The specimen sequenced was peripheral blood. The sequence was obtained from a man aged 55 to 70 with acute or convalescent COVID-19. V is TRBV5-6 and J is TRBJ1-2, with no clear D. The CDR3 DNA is TGTGCCAGCAGCCCAGAGTATTCCGGGGATGGCTACACCTTC. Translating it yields CASSPEYSGDGYTF.